What follows are 9 T cell receptor beta chains derived from one specimen sequenced in a study of T-cell reconstitution after alpha-beta-depleted transplantation in children (TCRdb year 2016). The treatment or condition label here, explained by the study, means: allogeneic hematopoietic cell transplantation with graft depleted of TCRalphabeta T cells and CD19 B cells. The receptor library was made with PCR. Instrument on record: Illumina HiSeq 2500. TCR library preparation used molecular barcoding, with unique molecular identifiers applied to normalize quantification of the TCRbeta repertoire. The public reads were quality trimmed at Q25 with fastp and then assembled into clones with MiXCR by TCRdb, keeping productive beta chains. Rows merge per CDR3 protein into single entries with the most common DNA and genes. The sample contains about 640,000 distinct CDR3 sequences, 10% to 15% of them found a single time. Jointly, the top ten make up about 2% of the sample.

This material consisted of PBMCs, mostly from graft donor cells, taken 360 days after TCRalphabeta/CD19-depleted stem cell transplant. These receptors were collected from a male patient between 10 and 17 years old who had a stem cell transplant for acute myeloid leukemia, so the T cells may come from the graft donor.

There are many counts of this clonotype. V and J are TRBV29-1 and TRBJ2-7, with 9 bases that match TRBD2. This CDR3 comprises 15 residues. Germline-derived CDR1 and CDR2 are SQVTM and ANQGSEA. The junction had 16 bases not matched to a gene; V was cut back by 6 bases and J by 7 bases. The CDR3 here is CSVPSGAGGPGEQYF. CDR3 bases: TGCAGCGTGCCCTCTGGCGCGGGAGGGCCCGGGGAGCAGTACTTC.

The V and J genes are TRBV6-2 or TRBV6-3 and TRBJ2-7; weak D call: TRBD2 (5 bases). The CDR3 has 14 residues. CDR1 is MNHEY, CDR2 SVGEGT, per germline. V was pared by 5 bases and J by 5 bases, with 16 bases between. The DNA of the CDR3 is TGTGCCAGCAGTCTGAGACCAGAGAGGGACGAGCAGTACTTC. Protein product: CASSLRPERDEQYF.

This chain links TRBV20-1 with TRBJ1-1; TRBD1 might be the D (6 bases). Trimming pared 4 bases from V and 0 bases from J, leaving 12 bases between. The CDR3 length is 14 residues. Germline values: CDR1 DFQATT, CDR2 SNEGSKA (reference sequence). DNA of the CDR3: TGCAGTGCTAACCGGGACATCTTGAACACTGAAGCTTTCTTT. Protein sequence: CSANRDILNTEAFF.

In this sample, this clonotype turned up a few times. J is TRBJ2-3 and V is TRBV4-3, with D hard to call. Trimming removed 3 bases at V and 2 bases at J, with 9 bases between. CDR3 length equals 14 residues. Germline V gene sequence: CDR1 LGHNA, CDR2 YSLEER. In DNA, the CDR3 is TGCGCCAGCAGCCATGACTCCTACACAGATACGCAGTATTTT. Translation: CASSHDSYTDTQYF.

At least ten counts were recorded for this clonotype. The chain joins TRBV29-1 to TRBJ2-1; D gene uncertain. This CDR3 has 10 amino acids. Germline CDR1 reads SQVTM; CDR2 reads ANQGSEA. The V end lost 7 bases, the J end lost 9 bases, and 10 bases lay between the germline ends. CDR3 loop: CSARMSEQFF. DNA for the CDR3: TGCAGCGCCCGAATGAGTGAGCAGTTCTTC.

The chain combines TRBV12-3 or TRBV12-4 with TRBJ2-7; D may be TRBD1 (5 bases). The CDR3 sequence is 14 residues long. Trimming left V 3 bases short and J 0 bases short, with 9 bases between. The CDR3 loop reads CASSFGRASYEQYF. DNA of the CDR3: TGTGCCAGCAGTTTCGGCAGGGCCTCCTACGAGCAGTACTTC.

V gene TRBV24-1 combines with J gene TRBJ2-6; no firm D call. The CDR3 contains 14 residues. V lost 4 bases and J lost 4, with 7 bases in between. Germline V gene sequence: CDR1 KGHDR, CDR2 SFDVKD. The CDR3 DNA reads as TGTGCCACCAGTGACCCGGGCGGGGCCAACGTCCTGACTTTC. The encoded protein is CATSDPGGANVLTF.

The table lists this clonotype with many counts. The CDR3 DNA reads as TGTGCCAGCAGCCAAGTCGCTCGACCCGACACCGGGGAGCTGTTTTTT. Its translation: CASSQVARPDTGELFF. V usage is TRBV14 and J usage is TRBJ2-2; D uncertain. The V end lost 1 base, the J end lost 3 bases, and 12 bases lay between the germline ends. Germline V gene lookup returns CDR1 SGHDN and CDR2 FVKESK. The length of the CDR3 is 16 residues.

The rearrangement joins TRBV25-1 to TRBJ1-2; no firm D call. CDR1 and CDR2 from the germline V gene are MGHDK and SYGVNS. V lost 9 bases to trimming and J lost 0 bases, with 17 bases between them. The CDR3 runs to 15 residues. This CDR3 is CASQPNLITNYGYTF. CDR3 coding DNA: TGTGCCAGTCAACCCAACTTGATTACTAACTATGGCTACACCTTC.